This T cell receptor beta chain was sequenced during a study of Ad26.COV2.S vaccination and SARS-CoV-2 variants. The repertoire was sequenced with immunoSEQ multiplex PCR; TCRdb's copy has only in-frame clones and lacks some. The data show about 680,000 clones, with about 89% seen just once and about 1.5% held by the top ten. Stated treatment: roughly 18 received Ad26.COV2.S at low or high dose, single or two shots; about 5 received placebo; per-sample allocation not given. Samples came from day 63 after the first vaccine or placebo injection. Whole-study results and caveats: There was a possibility that the TCR breadth and depth analyses underestimated total T cell responses. Vaccine and placebo recipients had similar non-spike TCR breadth.

CDR3 length: 15 residues. Germline V CDR1 and CDR2: SEHNR, FQNEAQ (reference sequence). V lost 3 bases and J 7 bases, leaving 16 bases between the germline ends. Comments on this clone: Its antigen is still unknown.

This clonotype originated in a person between 18 and 65 years old who received the Ad26.COV2.S COVID-19 vaccine or a placebo. The sequences come from peripheral blood, collected in a trial of Ad26.COV2.S vaccine versus placebo. V and J are TRBV7-9 and TRBJ2-1; D not resolved. This CDR3 reads CASSLVLSLLNEQFF. CDR3 DNA sequence: TGTGCCAGCAGCTTGGTACTTAGCCTCCTAAATGAGCAGTTCTTC.